This T cell receptor beta chain originates from a study of control samples from healthy donors and cancer patients. Produced via immunoSEQ multiplex PCR; TCRdb's table is partial and in-frame only. The sample records more than 25,000 clones, around 92% being singletons. The CDR3 covers 14 residues. Trimming shortened V by 1 base and J by 1 base, and 8 bases separated the two germline ends. The V gene's germline CDR1 is SGHTA and CDR2 FQGTGA. Sequencing input: PBMCs. This sequence was found in a man aged 45-65 years with lung cancer. V and J are TRBV7-3 and TRBJ2-7; D is unclear. For the CDR3, the DNA is TGTGCCAGCAGCTTAATCCACAAATCCTACGAGCAGTACTTC. Translating it yields CASSLIHKSYEQYF. The whole variable domain, remainder taken from reference TRBV7-3 and TRBJ2-7, is GAGVSQTPSNKVTEKGKYVELRCDPISGHTALYWYRQSLGQGPEFLIYFQGTGAADDSGLPNDRFFAVRPEGSVSTLKIQRTERGDSAVYLCASSLIHKSYEQYFGPGTRLTVT.